This T cell receptor beta chain was sequenced in a study of OX40 agonist ivuxolimab in advanced cancers. Study-level information: Previous treatment with anti-PD-1, anti-PD-L1 or anti-CTLA-4 therapy was allowed; about 40% had received some.

With 6 bases removed from V and 0 bases from J, the gap between germline ends came to 10 bases. Germline loops: CDR1 SGHAT, CDR2 FQNNGV. This CDR3 is built from 14 residues. Sequencing was performed with immunoSEQ multiplex PCR; in TCRdb, only in-frame clones are kept and a portion is missing. The table records over 60,000 clones, about 89% of them present only once. Material: CD4+ or CD8+ T cells sorted from blood, obtained in a trial of the OX40 agonist ivuxolimab. V is TRBV11-2 and J is TRBJ2-3; tentative D call: TRBD2 (6 bases). The clonotype originates from an adult with an advanced solid tumor such as melanoma, head and neck, liver or kidney cancer. As DNA, the CDR3 is TGTGCCAGCAGGGGGGGACCTAGCACAGATACGCAGTATTTT. Translating it yields CASRGGPSTDTQYF.